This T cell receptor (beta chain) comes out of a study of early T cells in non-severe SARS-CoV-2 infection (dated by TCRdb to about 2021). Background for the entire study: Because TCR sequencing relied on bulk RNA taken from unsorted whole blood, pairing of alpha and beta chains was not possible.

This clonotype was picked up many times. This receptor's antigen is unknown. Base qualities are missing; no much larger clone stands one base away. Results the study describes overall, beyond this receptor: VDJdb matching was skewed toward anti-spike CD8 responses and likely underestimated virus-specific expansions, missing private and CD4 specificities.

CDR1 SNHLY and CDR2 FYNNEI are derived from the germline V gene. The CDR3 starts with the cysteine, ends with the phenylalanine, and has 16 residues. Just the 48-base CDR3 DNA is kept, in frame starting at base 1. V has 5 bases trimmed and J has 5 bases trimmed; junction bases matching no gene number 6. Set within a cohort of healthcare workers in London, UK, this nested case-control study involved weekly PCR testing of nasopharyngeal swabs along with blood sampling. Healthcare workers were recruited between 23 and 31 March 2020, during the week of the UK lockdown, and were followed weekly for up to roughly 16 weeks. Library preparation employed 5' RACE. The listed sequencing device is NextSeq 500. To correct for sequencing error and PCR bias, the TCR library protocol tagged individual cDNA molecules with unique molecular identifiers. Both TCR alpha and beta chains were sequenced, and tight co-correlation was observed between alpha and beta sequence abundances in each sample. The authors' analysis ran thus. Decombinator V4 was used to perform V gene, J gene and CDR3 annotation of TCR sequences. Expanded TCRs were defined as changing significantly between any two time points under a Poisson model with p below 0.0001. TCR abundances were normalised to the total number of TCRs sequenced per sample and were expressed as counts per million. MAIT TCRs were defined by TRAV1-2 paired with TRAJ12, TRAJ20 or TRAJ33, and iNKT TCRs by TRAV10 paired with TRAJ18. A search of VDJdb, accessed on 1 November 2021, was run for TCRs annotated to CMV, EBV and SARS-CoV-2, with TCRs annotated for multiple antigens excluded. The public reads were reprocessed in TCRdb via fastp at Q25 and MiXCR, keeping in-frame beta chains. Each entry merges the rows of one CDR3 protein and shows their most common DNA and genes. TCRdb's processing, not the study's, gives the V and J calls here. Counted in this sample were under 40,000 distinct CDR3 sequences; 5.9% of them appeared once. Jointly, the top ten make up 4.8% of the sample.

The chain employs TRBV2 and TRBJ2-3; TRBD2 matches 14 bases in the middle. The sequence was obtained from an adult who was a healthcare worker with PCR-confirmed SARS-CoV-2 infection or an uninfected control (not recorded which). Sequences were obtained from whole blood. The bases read TGTGCCAGCAGTAAGGGACTAGCGGGAGTGGTAGATACGCAGTATTTT. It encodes CASSKGLAGVVDTQYF.